Sequencing of this TCR beta chain was carried out in a study of response to subunit inactivated influenza vaccine (dated by TCRdb to between 2018 and 2020). Regarding the complete study: Deep quantitative profiling of the T cell receptor repertoire was used in the study to follow responses to a trivalent subunit inactivated influenza vaccine. Here is what the overall study found, with its caveats: It was suggested by the authors that each seasonal influenza vaccination may recruit only a limited number of new T cells.

Library method: RT-PCR. The instrument given in TCRdb is Illumina HiSeq 2500. TCRdb itself trimmed the public reads at Q25 with fastp, ran MiXCR and retained productive beta chains. Duplicate CDR3 protein sequences are folded into a single record with the most common DNA and genes. The sample profile shows 650,000 to 800,000 distinct CDR3 sequences; approximately 17% of them were found once. The top ten constitute approximately 11% of the sample. This clonotype was found a few times. Its specific antigen is unknown. No much larger clonotype is one base removed from it; base qualities were not supplied. The CDR3 measures 15 amino acids from cysteine to phenylalanine. Left in the record is the CDR3 DNA by itself, 45 bases read in frame from the first base. CDR1 and CDR2 are drawn from the germline V gene: MDHEN, SYDVKM. Ends trimmed: V by 6 bases, J by 4 bases; bases unmatched to a gene: 11.

This clonotype was sampled from a man aged 50 or older who received an inactivated influenza vaccine. Donor details come from another sample of the same person, matched by shared clones. The source material was PBMCs from blood, sampled approximately 5 days after vaccination. Recombination linked TRBV28 to TRBJ2-7, and 8 junction bases match TRBD1. The CDR3 has the sequence CASRVYGTGLYEQYF. The DNA sequence reads TGTGCCAGCAGAGTGTATGGGACAGGACTTTACGAGCAGTACTTC.